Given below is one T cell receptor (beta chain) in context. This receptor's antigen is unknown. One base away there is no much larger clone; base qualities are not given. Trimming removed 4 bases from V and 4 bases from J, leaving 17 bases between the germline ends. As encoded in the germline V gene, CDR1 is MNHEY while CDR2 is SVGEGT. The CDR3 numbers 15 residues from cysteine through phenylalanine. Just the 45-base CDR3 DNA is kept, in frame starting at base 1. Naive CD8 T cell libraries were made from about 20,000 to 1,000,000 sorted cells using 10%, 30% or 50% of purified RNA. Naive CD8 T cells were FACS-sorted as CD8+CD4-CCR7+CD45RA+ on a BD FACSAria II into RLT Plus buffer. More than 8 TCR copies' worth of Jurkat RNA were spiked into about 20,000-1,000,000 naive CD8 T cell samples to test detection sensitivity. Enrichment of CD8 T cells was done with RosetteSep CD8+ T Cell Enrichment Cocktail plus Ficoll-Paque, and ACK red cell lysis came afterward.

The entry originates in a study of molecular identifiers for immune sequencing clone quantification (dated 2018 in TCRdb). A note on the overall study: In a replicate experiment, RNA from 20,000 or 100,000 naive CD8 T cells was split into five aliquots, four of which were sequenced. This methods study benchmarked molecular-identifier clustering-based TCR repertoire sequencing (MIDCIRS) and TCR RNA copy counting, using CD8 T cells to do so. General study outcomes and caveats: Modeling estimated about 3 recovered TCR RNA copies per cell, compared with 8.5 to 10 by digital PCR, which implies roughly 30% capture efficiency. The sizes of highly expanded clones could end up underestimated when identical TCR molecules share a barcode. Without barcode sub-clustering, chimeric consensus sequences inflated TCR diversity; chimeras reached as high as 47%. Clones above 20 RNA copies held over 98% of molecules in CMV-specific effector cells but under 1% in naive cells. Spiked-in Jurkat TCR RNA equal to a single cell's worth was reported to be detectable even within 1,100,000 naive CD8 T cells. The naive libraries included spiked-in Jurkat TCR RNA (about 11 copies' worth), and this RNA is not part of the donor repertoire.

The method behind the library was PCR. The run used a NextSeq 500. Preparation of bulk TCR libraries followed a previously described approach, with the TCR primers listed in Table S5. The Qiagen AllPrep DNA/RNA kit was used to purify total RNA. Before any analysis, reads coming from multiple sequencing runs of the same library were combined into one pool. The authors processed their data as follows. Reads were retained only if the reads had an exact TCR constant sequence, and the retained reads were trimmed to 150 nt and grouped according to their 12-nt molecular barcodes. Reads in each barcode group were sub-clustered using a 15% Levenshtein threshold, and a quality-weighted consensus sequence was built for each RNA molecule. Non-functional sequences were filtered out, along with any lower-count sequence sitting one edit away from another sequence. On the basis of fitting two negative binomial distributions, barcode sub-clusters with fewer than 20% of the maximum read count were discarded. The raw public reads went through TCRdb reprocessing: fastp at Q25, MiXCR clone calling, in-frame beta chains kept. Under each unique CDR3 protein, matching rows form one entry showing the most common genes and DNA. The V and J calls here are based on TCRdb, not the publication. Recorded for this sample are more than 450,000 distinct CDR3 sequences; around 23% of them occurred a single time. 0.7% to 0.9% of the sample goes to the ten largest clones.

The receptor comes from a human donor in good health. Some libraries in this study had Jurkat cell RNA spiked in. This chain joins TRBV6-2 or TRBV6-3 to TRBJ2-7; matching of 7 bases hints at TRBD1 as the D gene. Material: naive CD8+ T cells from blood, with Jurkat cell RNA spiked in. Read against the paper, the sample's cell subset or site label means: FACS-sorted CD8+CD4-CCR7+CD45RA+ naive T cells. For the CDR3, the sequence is CASSSGSQGRYEQYF. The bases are TGTGCCAGCAGTTCCGGCTCACAGGGGAGGTACGAGCAGTACTTC.